These 32 T cell receptor beta chains were all obtained from the same sample, sequenced in a study of blood T cells in healthy people across ages. Through a sample-barcoded 5' primer and a J-beta primer mix, a second PCR was run for about 6 to 11 cycles. TCRdb re-analysed the 5' RACE reads in MiXCR, keeping a single row per CDR3 protein. The table shows roughly 1,000,000 distinct CDR3 sequences, with 25% occurring only once. These data also formed part of another study, on T cells of mothers and their children.

Sequencing used blood. All receptors come from a girl aged 2-10 years in good health.

This clonotype was detected a few times. V gene TRBV9 combines with J gene TRBJ2-7, with D perhaps being TRBD1 or TRBD2 (7 bases each). V gave up 2 bases and J gave up 7 bases, with 22 bases separating them. The CDR3 loop spans 16 amino acids. Per the germline V gene, CDR1 is SGDLS and CDR2 is YYNGEE. CDR3: CASSVGGGGDLSEQYF. The CDR3, as DNA: TGTGCCAGCAGCGTGGGGGGAGGGGGCGATTTATCAGAGCAGTACTTC.

This clonotype turned up a few times. The rearrangement uses TRBV6-5 and TRBJ2-4, with 11 bases matching TRBD2. Trimming at V came to 0 bases and at J to 8 bases, leaving 12 bases not matched to a gene. From germline, CDR1 is MNHEY and CDR2 SVGAGI. CDR3 size: 18 residues. The CDR3, as DNA: TGTGCCAGCAGTTACTCGCAGGTAGCGGGGGGGCCCGCGGACATTCAGTACTTC. Protein sequence: CASSYSQVAGGPADIQYF.

The CDR3 loop reads CATSRDRAGGNEQFF. CDR3 nucleotides: TGTGCCACCAGCAGAGATCGGGCAGGGGGCAATGAGCAGTTCTTC. J is TRBJ2-1 and V is TRBV15; TRBD1 agrees at 7 bases. CDR3 length: 15 residues. V shed 0 bases, J shed 6 bases, and the junction held 5 bases outside the gene matches. The germline V gene encodes CDR1 LNHNV and CDR2 YYDKDF (reference sequence).

The rearrangement links TRBV5-1 to TRBJ2-5; 8 positions match TRBD1. Matching the DNA end better, TRBJ2-7 makes the J call doubtful. CDR3 length: 16 amino acids. Germline V gene sequence: CDR1 SGHRS, CDR2 YFSETQ. This chain's CDR3 is CASSRTTGGVEYEQYF. In DNA form, the CDR3 reads TGCGCCAGCAGCAGGACCACAGGGGGTGTCGAGTACGAGCAGTACTTC.

The chain links TRBV7-9 to TRBJ1-1; possible D gene TRBD1, 6 bases. CDR3 length: 16 residues. From germline, CDR1 is SEHNR and CDR2 FQNEAQ (reference sequence). The V end was cut by 6 bases, the J end by 5 bases, with 22 bases between. CDR3 nucleotide sequence: TGTGCCAGCAGGACTGGGCCAGGGGAGGTAAGGACTGAAGCTTTCTTT. It specifies CASRTGPGEVRTEAFF.

This chain joins TRBV14 and TRBJ2-2, with D possibly matching TRBD2 (6 bases). The ends were cut back, 5 bases at V and 0 bases at J, with 10 bases in the middle. The germline CDR1 and CDR2 sequences are SGHDN and FVKESK. The CDR3 is 15 residues long. This CDR3 is CASSAGYANTGELFF. The CDR3 DNA follows: TGTGCCAGCAGCGCGGGATATGCGAACACCGGGGAGCTGTTTTTT.

This chain links TRBV3-1 with TRBJ2-5; 13 bases are a match to TRBD2. The CDR3 length is 20 residues. Per germline, CDR1 LGHDT and CDR2 YNNKEL (reference sequence). V lost 0 bases, J lost 3 bases, and 13 bases stayed unmatched. The CDR3 reads CASSQDWTSGREPGKETQYF. The CDR3, as DNA: TGTGCCAGCAGCCAAGATTGGACTAGCGGGAGAGAGCCGGGTAAAGAGACCCAGTACTTC.

This clonotype was counted between two and nine times. The chain recombines TRBV29-1 with TRBJ2-7, with TRBD2 matching over 9 bases. Trimming cost V 8 bases and J 5 bases; bases outside gene matches: 7. The CDR3 runs to 12 residues. The germline gives CDR1 SQVTM, CDR2 ANQGSEA. The CDR3 coding sequence is TGCAGCTCGACTAGCGGTTCAAACGAGCAGTACTTC. Translation: CSSTSGSNEQYF.

This clonotype was seen once. The rearrangement uses TRBV7-8 and TRBJ2-7; 8 bases line up with TRBD1. CDR1 and CDR2 (germline): SGHVS, FQNEAQ. This CDR3 is 15 amino acids long. After removal of 5 bases from V and 4 bases from J, the junction contained 10 bases not matched to a gene. The CDR3 DNA is TGTGCCAGCAGCACCCCGGGACAGGAGTTATACGAGCAGTACTTC. Its protein product is CASSTPGQELYEQYF.

This clonotype was detected a few times. Sequence at one end of the junction differs from germline and may be a read error. V and J are TRBV18 and TRBJ2-1; possibly TRBD1 for D (6 bases). The CDR3 is made up of 17 amino acids. The V gene's germline CDR1 is KGHSH and CDR2 LQKENI. CDR3 protein: CASSPPTPGGSHNEQFF. The CDR3 region has the DNA TGTGCCAGCTCACCACCGACCCCTGGGGGCTCCCACAATGAGCAGTTCTTC.

The rearrangement joins TRBV27 to TRBJ1-2; no reliable D call. Per the germline V gene, CDR1 is MNHEY and CDR2 is SMNVEV (reference sequence). V gave up 3 bases and J gave up 5 bases, with 16 bases separating them. There are 15 residues in the CDR3. The CDR3 DNA sequence: TGTGCCAGCAGTTTCTCGGGCGGCGGCCTTTATGGCTACACCTTC. Protein: CASSFSGGGLYGYTF.

The chain is built from TRBV6-1 and TRBJ1-2; 7 nucleotides line up with TRBD1. J was trimmed by 3 bases and V by 8 bases; bases with no gene match: 12. The V gene's germline CDR1 is MNHNS and CDR2 SASEGT. This CDR3 comprises 15 residues. The CDR3 sequence: CASYIGTETYYGYTF. The DNA for the CDR3 is TGTGCCAGCTACATAGGGACAGAGACGTACTATGGCTACACCTTC.

This clonotype was observed a few times. V usage is TRBV4-3 and J usage is TRBJ1-5; a weak D match, TRBD1 (6 bases). The CDR3 contains 15 residues. V shed 1 base and J shed 2 bases, with 9 bases lying between them. Germline V lookup: CDR1 LGHNA, CDR2 YSLEER. DNA of the CDR3: TGCGCCAGCAGCCAAGGCAGGGGAGGCAATCAGCCCCAGCATTTT. Translation: CASSQGRGGNQPQHF.

This sequence joins TRBV3-1 and TRBJ2-7; 11 positions agree with TRBD2. Germline CDR1 and CDR2: LGHDT and YNNKEL (reference sequence). The CDR3 has 15 residues. Losses at the gene ends were 4 bases for V and 7 bases for J; bases not matched to a gene: 9. The CDR3 loop reads CASSPSTSGTSEQYF. The CDR3 DNA reads as TGTGCCAGCAGCCCCTCGACTAGCGGGACGAGTGAGCAGTACTTC.

This clonotype was counted only a few times. Relative to the germline gene, one junction end is altered; a read error may explain this. The chain joins TRBV7-7 to TRBJ2-1; 7 bases map to TRBD2. The closer fit of TRBJ2-5 to the DNA end suggests the J call may be wrong. The germline V gene encodes CDR1 SSHAT and CDR2 FNYEAQ (reference sequence). The CDR3 has 15 amino acids. The CDR3 loop is CASSPLSGRQETQYF. CDR3 nucleotide sequence: TGTGCTAGCAGCCCGCTTAGCGGGCGTCAAGAGACCCAGTACTTC.

This chain links TRBV7-9 with TRBJ1-4; TRBD1 might be the D (6 bases). This CDR3 has 14 residues. Trimming pared 0 bases from V and 8 bases from J, leaving 10 bases between. Germline-derived CDR1 and CDR2 are SEHNR and FQNEAQ (reference sequence). The CDR3 bases are TGTGCCAGCAGCTTAGCACAGGGATACGAAAAACTGTTTTTT. Translated, it gives CASSLAQGYEKLFF.

This clonotype was picked up a small number of times. In nucleotides, the CDR3 is TGTGCCAGCAGCCAGAGGAGACACCCCAACGAGCAGTACTTC. As protein: CASSQRRHPNEQYF. The chain couples TRBV28 to TRBJ2-7; D ambiguous. Trimming cost V 6 bases and J 5 bases, with 17 bases left between them. The germline gives CDR1 MDHEN, CDR2 SYDVKM. CDR3 size: 14 residues.

In this sample, this clonotype turned up a few times. V and J are TRBV6-2 or TRBV6-3 and TRBJ2-4; 7 nucleotides agree with TRBD1. V was clipped by 6 bases and J by 5 bases; unmatched bases: 7. The CDR3 sequence is 14 residues long. Germline V gives CDR1 MNHEY, CDR2 SVGEGT. CDR3 region: CASRSRDRENIQYF. The CDR3 DNA is TGTGCCAGCAGAAGTAGGGACAGAGAAAACATTCAGTACTTC.

This clonotype occurred many times. This may be a read error: a much more frequent sequence differs by one nucleotide. This chain links TRBV6-5 with TRBJ2-5; D is unresolved. CDR3 size: 13 residues. Germline CDR1 MNHEY, CDR2 SVGAGI. Written as DNA, the CDR3 is TGTGCCAGCAGCCCCGGTAGGGCCCAGACCCAGTGCTTC. Translation: CASSPGRAQTQCF.

This clonotype was recorded a few times. V is TRBV27 and J is TRBJ2-5; D may be TRBD2 (6 bases). The V gene's germline CDR1 is MNHEY and CDR2 SMNVEV (reference sequence). V lost 0 bases and J lost 5, with 13 bases in between. The CDR3 consists of 15 residues. The CDR3 region is CASSLSSWSGETQYF. CDR3 nucleotide sequence: TGTGCCAGCAGTTTATCGTCCTGGAGCGGGGAGACCCAGTACTTC.

This clonotype has a handful of counts. V gene TRBV11-1 combines with J gene TRBJ2-3; D perhaps matches TRBD1 (5 bases). Germline V gives CDR1 SGHAT, CDR2 FQDESV (reference sequence). The V end lost 5 bases, the J end lost 7 bases, and 22 bases lay between the germline ends. CDR3 length equals 16 residues. The CDR3 spells CASSPKTVTHPYTQYF. The CDR3 DNA follows: TGTGCCAGCAGCCCGAAGACAGTCACCCATCCCTATACGCAGTATTTT.

The chain employs TRBV7-2 and TRBJ2-3; D may be TRBD2 (6 bases). Germline loops: CDR1 SGHTA, CDR2 FQGNSA. V lost 1 base and J 4 bases, leaving 18 bases between the germline ends. This CDR3 region has 17 residues. The CDR3 DNA sequence: TGTGCCAGCAGCTTAGGCGGGGACCTACGTGGGCCAGATACGCAGTATTTT. It yields the protein CASSLGGDLRGPDTQYF.

The CDR3 sequence: CATLARGNYGYTF. The CDR3 region has the DNA TGTGCCACCCTAGCCCGCGGCAACTATGGCTACACCTTC. The chain combines TRBV9 with TRBJ1-2; D not resolved. V lost 9 bases, J lost 2 bases, and 14 bases lay in between. The length of the CDR3 is 13 residues. CDR1 and CDR2 (germline): SGDLS, YYNGEE. The variable domain in full, with the rest retrieved from reference TRBV9 and TRBJ1-2, is DSGVTQTPKHLITATGQRVTLRCSPRSGDLSVYWYQQSLDQGLQFLIQYYNGEERAKGNILERFSAQQFPDLHSELNLSSLELGDSALYFCATLARGNYGYTFGSGTRLTVV.

The table lists this clonotype with a count of one. The V call is TRBV2, the J call TRBJ2-6, with D maybe TRBD1 (6 bases). The CDR3 has 16 residues. Germline CDR1 reads SNHLY; CDR2 reads FYNNEI. V shed 5 bases and J shed 0 bases, with 11 bases lying between them. This chain's CDR3 is CASSLDSYSGANVLTF. The CDR3 coding sequence is TGTGCCAGCAGTTTGGACAGCTACTCTGGGGCCAACGTCCTGACTTTC.

This sequence joins TRBV29-1 and TRBJ2-5; D unclear. The germline V gene has CDR1 SQVTM and CDR2 ANQGSEA. The CDR3 totals 15 residues. V was trimmed by 5 bases and J by 4 bases, leaving 20 bases between them. DNA of the CDR3: TGCAGCGTTTTCTGGGCGTTTCTCCGGCGAGAGACCCAGTACTTC. Translation: CSVFWAFLRRETQYF.

The V and J genes are TRBV4-1 and TRBJ1-5; no clear D. The CDR3 length is 17 residues. The germline V gene has CDR1 MGHRA and CDR2 YSYEKL. V lost 0 bases, J lost 0 bases, and 12 bases lay in between. DNA of the CDR3: TGCGCCAGCAGCCAAGATCACCACGGTAATAGCAATCAGCCCCAGCATTTT. Translating it yields CASSQDHHGNSNQPQHF.

The table lists this clonotype with a few counts. The chain employs TRBV10-3 and TRBJ1-2; 8 bases align to TRBD1. Germline trimming cut 0 bases from V and 4 bases from J; bases unmatched to any gene: 4. There are 15 residues in the CDR3. Germline CDR1 ENHRY, CDR2 SYGVKD. CDR3 sequence reads: CAISESPGTGYGYTF. The CDR3 bases are TGTGCCATCAGTGAGTCCCCAGGGACAGGCTATGGCTACACCTTC.

This chain uses TRBV7-9 with TRBJ1-1, with 7 bases lining up with TRBD1. Trimming at V came to 4 bases and at J to 1 base, leaving 6 bases not matched to a gene. The CDR3 loop spans 15 amino acids. Per the germline V gene, CDR1 is SEHNR and CDR2 is FQNEAQ (reference sequence). The CDR3 DNA follows: TGTGCCAGCAGCTCGCAGACAGGGAGGAACACTGAAGCTTTCTTT. Residues: CASSSQTGRNTEAFF. Drawing the rest from reference TRBV7-9 and TRBJ1-1, the complete variable domain is DTGVSQNPRHKITKRGQNVTFRCDPISEHNRLYWYRQTLGQGPEFLTYFQNEAQLEKSRLLSDRFSAERPKGSFSTLEIQRTEQGDSAMYLCASSSQTGRNTEAFFGQGTRLTVV.

This clonotype was seen ten or more times. V is TRBV7-9 and J is TRBJ2-7; TRBD2 might be the D (5 bases). Germline CDR1 reads SEHNR; CDR2 reads FQNEAQ (reference sequence). The CDR3 is 13 amino acids. V was shortened by 3 bases and J by 3 bases, with 9 bases between the two germline ends. CDR3 in amino acids: CASSLEEGYEQYF. The CDR3 DNA follows: TGTGCCAGCAGCTTGGAGGAAGGCTACGAGCAGTACTTC.

V gene TRBV5-1 combines with J gene TRBJ1-3; the D gene is possibly TRBD1 (6 bases). The CDR3 loop spans 15 amino acids. Trimming took off 2 bases at V and 0 bases at J, with 9 bases between the two ends. In germline, CDR1 is SGHRS, CDR2 YFSETQ. The CDR3 DNA reads TGCGCCAGCAGCTTACAGGGCGACTCTGGAAACACCATATATTTT. This translates into CASSLQGDSGNTIYF.

This chain's CDR3 is CSVIDRGRDGQFF. CDR3 sequence (DNA): TGCAGCGTTATCGACAGGGGCAGGGATGGGCAGTTCTTC. V gene TRBV29-1 combines with J gene TRBJ2-1; 8 nucleotides match TRBD1. V lost 5 bases, J lost 12 bases, and 12 bases stayed unmatched. The length of the CDR3 is 13 residues. CDR1 and CDR2 from the germline V gene are SQVTM and ANQGSEA.

This clonotype was recorded a few times. The genes are TRBV5-1 and TRBJ1-2; D is unclear. The CDR3 loop spans 15 amino acids. V was shortened by 0 bases and J by 6 bases, with 15 bases between the two germline ends. In germline, CDR1 is SGHRS, CDR2 YFSETQ. The CDR3 DNA is TGCGCCAGCAGCTTGGAACCAGGACGGAGTGATGGCTACACCTTC. Its translation: CASSLEPGRSDGYTF. The full variable domain, its missing parts supplied by reference TRBV5-1 and TRBJ1-2, is KAGVTQTPRYLIKTRGQQVTLSCSPISGHRSVSWYQQTPGQGLQFLFEYFSETQRNKGNFPGRFSGRQFSNSRSEMNVSTLELGDSALYLCASSLEPGRSDGYTFGSGTRLTVV.